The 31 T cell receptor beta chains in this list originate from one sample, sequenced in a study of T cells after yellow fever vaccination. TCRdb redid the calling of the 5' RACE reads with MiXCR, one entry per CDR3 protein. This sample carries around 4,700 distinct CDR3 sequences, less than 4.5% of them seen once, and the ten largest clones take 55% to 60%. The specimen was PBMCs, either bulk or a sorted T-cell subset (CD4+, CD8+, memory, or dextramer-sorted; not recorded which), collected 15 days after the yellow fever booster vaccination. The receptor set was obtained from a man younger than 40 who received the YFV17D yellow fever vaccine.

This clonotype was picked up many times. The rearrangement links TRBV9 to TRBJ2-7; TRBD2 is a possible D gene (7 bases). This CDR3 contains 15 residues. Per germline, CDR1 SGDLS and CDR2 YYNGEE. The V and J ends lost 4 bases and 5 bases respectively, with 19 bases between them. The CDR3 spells CASSQGGDAFHEQYF. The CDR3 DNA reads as TGTGCCAGCAGCCAAGGGGGGGATGCCTTCCACGAGCAGTACTTC.

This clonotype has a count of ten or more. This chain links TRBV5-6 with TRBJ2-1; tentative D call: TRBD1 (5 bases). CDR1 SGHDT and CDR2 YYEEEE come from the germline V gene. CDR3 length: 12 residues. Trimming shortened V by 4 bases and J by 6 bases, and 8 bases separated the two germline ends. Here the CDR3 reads CASSAGINEQFF. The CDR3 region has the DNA TGTGCCAGCAGCGCAGGGATCAATGAGCAGTTCTTC.

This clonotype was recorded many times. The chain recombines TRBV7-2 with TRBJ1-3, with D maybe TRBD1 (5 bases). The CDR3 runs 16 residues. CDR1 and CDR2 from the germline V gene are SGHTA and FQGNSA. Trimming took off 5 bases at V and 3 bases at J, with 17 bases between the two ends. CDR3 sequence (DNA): TGTGCCAGCAGCCGGGGACCGCAAGTCCTTGGAAACACCATATATTTT. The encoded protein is CASSRGPQVLGNTIYF.

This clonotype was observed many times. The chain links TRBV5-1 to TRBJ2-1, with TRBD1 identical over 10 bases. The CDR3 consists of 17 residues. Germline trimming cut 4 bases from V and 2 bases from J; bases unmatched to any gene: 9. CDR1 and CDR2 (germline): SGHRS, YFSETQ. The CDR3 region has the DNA TGCGCCAGCAGCGCGACAGGGGGCCGTAGCCCCTACAATGAGCAGTTCTTC. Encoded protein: CASSATGGRSPYNEQFF.

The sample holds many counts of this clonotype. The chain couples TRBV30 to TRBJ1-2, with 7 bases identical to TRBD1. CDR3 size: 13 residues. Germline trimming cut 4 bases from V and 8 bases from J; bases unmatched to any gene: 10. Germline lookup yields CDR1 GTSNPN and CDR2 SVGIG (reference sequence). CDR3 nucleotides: TGTGCCTGGACCCCGGACAGGTTCGGCGGCTACACCTTC. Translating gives CAWTPDRFGGYTF.

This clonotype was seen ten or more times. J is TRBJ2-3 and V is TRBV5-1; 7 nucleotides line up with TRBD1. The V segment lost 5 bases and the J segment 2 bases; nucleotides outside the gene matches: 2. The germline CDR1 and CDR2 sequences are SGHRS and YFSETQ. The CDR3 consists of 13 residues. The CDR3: CASRDRSTDTQYF. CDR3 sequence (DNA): TGCGCCAGCAGGGACAGGTCCACAGATACGCAGTATTTT.

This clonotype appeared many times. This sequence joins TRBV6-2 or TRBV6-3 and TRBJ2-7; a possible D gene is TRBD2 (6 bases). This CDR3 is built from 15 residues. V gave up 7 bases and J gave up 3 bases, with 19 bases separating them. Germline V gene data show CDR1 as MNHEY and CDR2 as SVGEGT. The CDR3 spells CASTPKASASYEQYF. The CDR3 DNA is TGTGCCAGCACTCCTAAGGCTAGCGCTAGCTACGAGCAGTACTTC.

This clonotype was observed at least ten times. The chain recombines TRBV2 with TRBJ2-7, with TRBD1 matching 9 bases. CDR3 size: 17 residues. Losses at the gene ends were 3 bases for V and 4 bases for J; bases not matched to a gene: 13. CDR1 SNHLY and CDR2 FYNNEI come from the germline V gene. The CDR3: CASSDPGQGLRRYEQYF. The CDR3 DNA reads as TGTGCCAGCAGTGACCCGGGACAGGGTCTAAGAAGGTACGAGCAGTACTTC.

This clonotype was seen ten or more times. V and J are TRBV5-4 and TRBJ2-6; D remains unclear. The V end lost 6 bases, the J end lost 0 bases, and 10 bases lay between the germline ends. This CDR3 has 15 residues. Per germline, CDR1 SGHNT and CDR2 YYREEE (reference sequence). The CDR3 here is CASITKGSGANVLTF. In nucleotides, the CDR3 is TGTGCCAGCATCACGAAGGGCTCTGGGGCCAACGTCCTGACTTTC.

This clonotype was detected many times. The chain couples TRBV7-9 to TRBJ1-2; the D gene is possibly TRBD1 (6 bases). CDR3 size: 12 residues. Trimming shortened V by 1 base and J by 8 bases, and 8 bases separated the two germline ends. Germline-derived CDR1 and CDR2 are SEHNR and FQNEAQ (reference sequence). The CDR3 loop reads CASSLEDRGYTF. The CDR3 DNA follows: TGTGCCAGCAGCTTAGAGGACAGAGGCTACACCTTC.

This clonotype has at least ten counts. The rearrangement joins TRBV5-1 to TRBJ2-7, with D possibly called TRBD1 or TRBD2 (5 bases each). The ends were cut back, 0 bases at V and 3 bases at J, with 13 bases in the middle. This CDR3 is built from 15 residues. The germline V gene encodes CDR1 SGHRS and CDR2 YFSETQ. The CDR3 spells CASSLEAGAHYEQYF. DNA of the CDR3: TGCGCCAGCAGCTTGGAAGCCGGGGCCCACTACGAGCAGTACTTC.

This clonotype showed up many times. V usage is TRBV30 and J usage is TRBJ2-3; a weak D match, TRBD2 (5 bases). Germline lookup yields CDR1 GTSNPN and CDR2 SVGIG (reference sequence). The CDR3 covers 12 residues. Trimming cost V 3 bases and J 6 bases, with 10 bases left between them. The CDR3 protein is CAWSSWRDTQYF. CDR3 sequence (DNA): TGTGCCTGGAGCAGTTGGAGGGATACGCAGTATTTT.

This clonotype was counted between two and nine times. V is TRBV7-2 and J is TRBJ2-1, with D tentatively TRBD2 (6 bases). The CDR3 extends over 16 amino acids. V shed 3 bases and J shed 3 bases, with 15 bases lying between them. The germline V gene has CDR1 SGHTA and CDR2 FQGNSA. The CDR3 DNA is TGTGCCAGCAGCTTTGGGGGGACTGGGATCTACAATGAGCAGTTCTTC. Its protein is CASSFGGTGIYNEQFF.

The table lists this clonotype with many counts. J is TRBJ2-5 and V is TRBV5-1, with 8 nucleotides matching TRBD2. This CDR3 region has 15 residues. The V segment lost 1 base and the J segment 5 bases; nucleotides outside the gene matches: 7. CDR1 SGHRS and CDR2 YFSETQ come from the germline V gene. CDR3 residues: CASSLNGRAVETQYF. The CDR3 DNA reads TGCGCCAGCAGCTTGAACGGGAGGGCCGTGGAGACCCAGTACTTC.

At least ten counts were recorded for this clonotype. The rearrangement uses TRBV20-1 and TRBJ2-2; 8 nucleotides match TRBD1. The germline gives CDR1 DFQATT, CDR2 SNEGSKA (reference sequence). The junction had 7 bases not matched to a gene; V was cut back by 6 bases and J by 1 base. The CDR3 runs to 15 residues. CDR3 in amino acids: CSARTGSGNTGELFF. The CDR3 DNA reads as TGCAGTGCCCGGACAGGGAGTGGGAACACCGGGGAGCTGTTTTTT.

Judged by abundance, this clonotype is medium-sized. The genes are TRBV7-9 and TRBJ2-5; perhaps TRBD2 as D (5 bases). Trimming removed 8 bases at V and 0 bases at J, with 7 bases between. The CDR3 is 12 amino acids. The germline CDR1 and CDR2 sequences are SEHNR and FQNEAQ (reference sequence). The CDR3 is CASLRDQETQYF. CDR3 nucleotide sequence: TGTGCCAGCCTGAGGGACCAAGAGACCCAGTACTTC.

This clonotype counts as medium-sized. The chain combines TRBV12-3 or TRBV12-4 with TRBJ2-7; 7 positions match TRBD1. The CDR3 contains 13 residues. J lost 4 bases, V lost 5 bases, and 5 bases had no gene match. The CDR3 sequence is CASSLGQPYEQYF. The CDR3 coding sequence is TGTGCCAGCAGTCTGGGACAGCCATACGAGCAGTACTTC.

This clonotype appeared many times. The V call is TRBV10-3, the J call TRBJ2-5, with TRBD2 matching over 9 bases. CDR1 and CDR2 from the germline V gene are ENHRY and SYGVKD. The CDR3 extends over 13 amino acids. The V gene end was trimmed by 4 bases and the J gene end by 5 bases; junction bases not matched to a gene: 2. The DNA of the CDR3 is TGTGCCATCAGTGGGAGCGGGAGGGAGACCCAGTACTTC. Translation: CAISGSGRETQYF.

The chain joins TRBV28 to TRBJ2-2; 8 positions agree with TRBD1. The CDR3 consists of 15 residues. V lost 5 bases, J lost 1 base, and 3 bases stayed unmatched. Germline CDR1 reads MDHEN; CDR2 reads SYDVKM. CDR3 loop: CASSQTGVNTGELFF. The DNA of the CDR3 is TGTGCCAGCAGTCAGACAGGGGTGAACACCGGGGAGCTGTTTTTT.

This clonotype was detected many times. DNA of the CDR3: TGTGCCAGCAGTCCAGGGACTACCCAAGCTTTCTTT. The encoded protein is CASSPGTTQAFF. This chain uses TRBV27 with TRBJ1-1; tentatively, D is TRBD1 (5 bases). There are 12 residues in the CDR3. CDR1 is MNHEY, CDR2 SMNVEV, per germline (reference sequence). V lost 5 bases, J lost 9 bases, and 13 bases lay in between.

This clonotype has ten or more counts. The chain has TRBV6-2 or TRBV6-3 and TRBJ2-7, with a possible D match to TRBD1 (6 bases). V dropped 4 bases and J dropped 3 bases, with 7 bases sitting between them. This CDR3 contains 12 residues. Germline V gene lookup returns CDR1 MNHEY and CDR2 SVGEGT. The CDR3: CASSLGGYEQYF. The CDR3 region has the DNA TGTGCCAGCAGTTTAGGGGGCTACGAGCAGTACTTC.

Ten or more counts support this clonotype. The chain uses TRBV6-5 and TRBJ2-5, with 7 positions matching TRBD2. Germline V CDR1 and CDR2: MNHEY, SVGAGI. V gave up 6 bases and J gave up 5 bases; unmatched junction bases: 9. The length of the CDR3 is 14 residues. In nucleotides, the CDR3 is TGTGCCAGCAGCCCGGGGGAGGGCCGGGAGACCCAGTACTTC. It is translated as CASSPGEGRETQYF.

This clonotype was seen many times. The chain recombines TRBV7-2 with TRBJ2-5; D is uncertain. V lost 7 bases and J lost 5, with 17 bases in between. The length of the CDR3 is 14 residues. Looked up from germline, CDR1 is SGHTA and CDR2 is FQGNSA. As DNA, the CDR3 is TGTGCCAGCACTGTTAGTACGATGATCGAGACCCAGTACTTC. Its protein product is CASTVSTMIETQYF. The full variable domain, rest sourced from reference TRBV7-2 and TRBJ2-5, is GAGVSQSPSNKVTEKGKDVELRCDPISGHTALYWYRQSLGQGLEFLIYFQGNSAPDKSGLPSDRFSAERTGGSVSTLTIQRTQQEDSAVYLCASTVSTMIETQYFGPGTRLLVL.

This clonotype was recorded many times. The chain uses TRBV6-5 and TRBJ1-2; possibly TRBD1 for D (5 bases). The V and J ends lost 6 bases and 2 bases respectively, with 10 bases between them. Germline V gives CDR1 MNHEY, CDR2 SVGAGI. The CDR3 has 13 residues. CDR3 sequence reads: CASRTDSNYGYTF. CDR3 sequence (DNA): TGTGCCAGCAGGACAGACTCGAACTATGGCTACACCTTC.

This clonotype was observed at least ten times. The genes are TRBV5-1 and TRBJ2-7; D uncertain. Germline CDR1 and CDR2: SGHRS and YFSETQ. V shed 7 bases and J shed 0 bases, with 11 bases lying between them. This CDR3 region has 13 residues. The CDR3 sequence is CASGLRNSYEQYF. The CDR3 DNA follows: TGCGCCAGCGGCCTGCGGAACTCCTACGAGCAGTACTTC. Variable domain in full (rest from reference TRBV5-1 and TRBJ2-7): KAGVTQTPRYLIKTRGQQVTLSCSPISGHRSVSWYQQTPGQGLQFLFEYFSETQRNKGNFPGRFSGRQFSNSRSEMNVSTLELGDSALYLCASGLRNSYEQYFGPGTRLTVT.

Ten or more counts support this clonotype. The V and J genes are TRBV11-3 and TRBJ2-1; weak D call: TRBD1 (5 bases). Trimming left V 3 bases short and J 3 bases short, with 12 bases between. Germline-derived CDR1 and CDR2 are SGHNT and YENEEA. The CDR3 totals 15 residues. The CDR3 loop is CASSLETALYNEQFF. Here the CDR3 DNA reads TGTGCCAGCAGCTTGGAGACAGCCCTCTACAATGAGCAGTTCTTC.

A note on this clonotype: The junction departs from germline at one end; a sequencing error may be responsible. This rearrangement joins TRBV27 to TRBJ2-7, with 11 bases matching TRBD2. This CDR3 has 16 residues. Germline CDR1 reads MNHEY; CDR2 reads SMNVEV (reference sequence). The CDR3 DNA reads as TGTGCCCGCAGTTTCCAGGGACTAGCGGACTTCTACGAGCAGTACTTC. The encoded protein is CARSFQGLADFYEQYF.

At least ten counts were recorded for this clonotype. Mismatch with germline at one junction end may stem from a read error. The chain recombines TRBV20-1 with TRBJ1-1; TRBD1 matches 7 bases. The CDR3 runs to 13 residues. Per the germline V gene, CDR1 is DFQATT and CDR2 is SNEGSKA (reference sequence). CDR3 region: CSALPPGGVGEIF. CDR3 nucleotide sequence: TGCAGTGCCCTGCCTCCAGGGGGGGTCGGAGAAATCTTT.

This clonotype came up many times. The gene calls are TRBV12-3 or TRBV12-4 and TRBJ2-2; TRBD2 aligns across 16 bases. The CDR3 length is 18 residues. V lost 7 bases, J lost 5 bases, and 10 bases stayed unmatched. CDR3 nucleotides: TGTGCCAGCACCAGAACCGGGACTAGCGGGAGGGGTACCGGGGAGCTGTTTTTT. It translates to CASTRTGTSGRGTGELFF.

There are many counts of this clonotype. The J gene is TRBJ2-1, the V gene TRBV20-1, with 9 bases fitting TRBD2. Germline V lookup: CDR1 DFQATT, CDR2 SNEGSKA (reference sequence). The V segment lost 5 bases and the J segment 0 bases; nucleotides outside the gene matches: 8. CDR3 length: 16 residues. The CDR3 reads CSAPVAGALSYNEQFF. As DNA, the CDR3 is TGCAGTGCTCCGGTAGCGGGAGCCCTCTCCTACAATGAGCAGTTCTTC.

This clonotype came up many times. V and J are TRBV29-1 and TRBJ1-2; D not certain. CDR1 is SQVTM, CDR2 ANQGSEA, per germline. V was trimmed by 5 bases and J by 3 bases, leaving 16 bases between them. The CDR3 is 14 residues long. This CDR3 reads CSVFGVGWDYGYTF. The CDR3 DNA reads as TGCAGCGTTTTTGGGGTCGGATGGGACTATGGCTACACCTTC.